The present T cell receptor beta chain was sequenced within a study of CD8 T cells in Susac syndrome (dated by TCRdb to 2018 to 2020). Study-wide context: Whether CD8+ T cell activation and differentiation in Susac syndrome was antigen driven was tested using repertoire sequencing. Overall study results and their limits: The number of individuals in the TCR sequencing and HLA analysis was recognized as being relatively small.

RNA was extracted using the RNeasy kit, and about 0.45 to 1 ug of the RNA was reverse transcribed with random hexamers. The immunoSEQ multiplex PCR assay, covering 54 Vbeta and 13 Jbeta segments, was used to amplify TCR beta CDR3 regions. Bias from PCR amplification was corrected by using a synthetic template baseline for primer optimization and for computational correction. The original methods were these. Only productive sequences were kept, with reads annotated to V, D and J genes according to IMGT and analyzed in immunoSEQ Analyzer. To calculate clonality, Shannon entropy was normalized by log2 of the number of productive unique sequences and then subtracted from one. For each patient and control, public and private clones were evaluated among the 100 most prevalent clones. Clones were defined as Susac-specific if absent from the healthy and MS cohorts, from 1052 published viral clones and from other ImmuneACCESS disease sequences. TCRdb reworked the public reads: Q25 trimming with fastp, MiXCR clone assembly, productive beta chains retained. Duplicate CDR3 protein sequences are folded into a single record with the most common DNA and genes. These V and J calls rely on TCRdb rather than the paper's analysis. For this sample the table gives about 210,000 distinct CDR3 sequences, of which around 96% were detected only once. The top ten hold 0.075% to 0.095% of the sample.

With respect to this clonotype: Its specific antigen is unknown. No clone much larger than this one lies a single base away; base qualities are absent.

Peripheral blood CD8+ and CD4+ T cells from healthy donors, Susac syndrome patients and multiple sclerosis patients were profiled using high-throughput TCR beta sequencing. The multiple sclerosis controls were treatment-naive patients who had stable or active relapsing-remitting disease and met the revised McDonald criteria. Bulk CD8+ and CD4+ T cells were purified by magnetic negative isolation, whereas CD8+ TEMRA cells were enriched by FACS. Blood was drawn into EDTA tubes, processed within 24 hours, and PBMCs were isolated by density gradient centrifugation. PBMCs intended for TCR sequencing were frozen in liquid nitrogen and were later thawed in a 37 degrees C water bath. Purity of sorted or isolated CD4+, CD8+ and CD8+ TEMRA cells was at least 90%. The germline V gene sets CDR1 to MNHEY and CDR2 to SVGEGT. Its CDR3 holds 13 amino acids, cysteine through phenylalanine. This entry keeps only the CDR3 DNA: 39 bases, framed from base 1. V is shortened by 4 bases, J by 4 bases, and the region joining them spans 10 bases.

Sequenced sample: CD4+ T cells from PBMCs. The TCR comes from a human donor with multiple sclerosis. The V and J segments used are TRBV6-2 or TRBV6-3 and TRBJ1-1; the D gene lacks a confident call. The nucleotides read TGTGCCAGCAGTTTGCGTCTCGGCACTGAAGCTTTCTTT. Translated, this is CASSLRLGTEAFF.